This paragraph covers one T cell receptor beta chain sequence. There are a few counts of this clonotype. Its target antigen remains unknown. There are no base qualities to consult, and no much larger clone falls within one base. TCR beta CDR3 regions were amplified from RNA transcripts. For the first round of RT-PCR on the TCR CDR3, the HTBI primer set was used together with the Qiagen OneStep RT-PCR kit. A second multiplex PCR round built the libraries, followed by size selection and purification. The libraries were sequenced on an Illumina HiSeq2000 using paired-end 100 bp reads. In the source study's methods: SOAPnuke was used to process the raw data, with reads discarded if the reads contained adapters or uncalled bases, had a mean Phred below 15, or lacked an exact constant-primer or identifier match. COPE v1.2.5 was used to merge high-quality paired reads, and clonotypes were defined as unique nucleotide sequences. MiTCR v1.1 was used to align clonotypes to the IMGT TRBV, TRBD and TRBJ reference segments. The analysis was restricted to V-J combinations with a frequency above 0.0001, which together covered just over 98% of the repertoires. The TCS score was defined as F50 (clonal expansion) divided by E x V (chaos), with BLOSUM62-based TCRdist calculated between CDR3 peptides within each V-J. Welch's t-statistics and random forest reduced around 520 V-J features to fewer than 15, which were used in a naive Bayes classifier (R e1071). TCRdb trimmed the raw reads at Q25, called clones with MiXCR and kept productive beta chains. Each CDR3 protein appears once, grouped with its most common genes and DNA. The V and J calls follow TCRdb's processing rather than the paper's. The sample contains more than 600,000 distinct CDR3 sequences, over 15% of them found a single time. The ten largest clones take up 8.4% of the sample.

These data come from a study of T cells in Graves' hyperthyroidism and ophthalmopathy (dated by TCRdb to the late 2010s). Regarding the complete study: Peripheral blood samples were taken at initial diagnosis, before any treatment was given. Prospective prediction of ophthalmopathy was tested in an independent validation cohort consisting of under 20 hyperthyroidism patients and approximately 16 patients who later progressed to ophthalmopathy. Once sampling was done, hyperthyroidism patients were given methimazole at a starting dose of 30 mg daily, whereas ophthalmopathy patients were given high-dose intravenous methylprednisolone. A discovery cohort of about a hundred patients, roughly 40 with Graves' ophthalmopathy and roughly 59 with stable Graves' hyperthyroidism, was used to find distinguishing TCR V-J signatures. The paper reports TCR Vbeta CDR3 sequencing of approximately 140 peripheral blood samples: over 40 ophthalmopathy, under 80 hyperthyroidism and around 17 progressor patients. The 85 to 100 discovery patients were divided at random into training and test sets in a 7:3 ratio. Thyroid tissue and blood T-cell repertoires from more than 5 Graves' hyperthyroidism patients were also compared in the study.

A patient counted as having stable Graves' hyperthyroidism if no progression to ophthalmopathy occurred over 18 months of follow-up. Hyperthyroidism patients were aged 18 to 65 years and newly diagnosed, with disease duration of less than 2 months. Patients with uncontrolled infections, other autoimmune diseases, pregnancy or lactation were excluded. Diagnoses were based on clinical symptoms, serum thyroxine and TRAb, thyroid ultrasound and orbital computed tomography. PBMCs were isolated from about 9.1 ml of fresh peripheral blood by Ficoll-Paque density gradient centrifugation. Total RNA was extracted with Trizol reagent, and quality was checked on an Agilent 2100 Bioanalyzer. Overall results and qualifications from the work: In validation, the model predicted progression to ophthalmopathy a median of about 6.8 months before onset, with roughly 71% sensitivity and about 75% specificity. In cross-validation, a model built on a 13 V-J signature told ophthalmopathy apart from stable hyperthyroidism with approximately 90% sensitivity and about 81% specificity, and in testing the same model reached 80%/75%. Sample size was not statistically predetermined, and investigators were not blinded to group allocation. Most expanded thyroid clonotypes (frequency above 0.001) were also detected in blood, a finding suggesting that blood repertoires may reflect thyroid immune responses.

CDR1 and CDR2, looked up from the germline V gene (reference sequence), are LGHDT and YNNKEL. For this chain, trimming is 3 bases at the V end and 4 bases at the J end, and the number of junction bases without a gene match is 5. The CDR3 covers 16 residues, taking in both the cysteine and the phenylalanine. The read is trimmed to its CDR3 DNA, 48 bases read in frame from base 1. The source material was blood. The V and J genes are TRBV3-1 and TRBJ2-7; 14 bases in between match TRBD2. The TCR sequence derives from a man in his late teens or twenties with Graves' hyperthyroidism. DNA sequence: TGTGCCAGCAGCCACAGGGGGACTAGCGGGAGTTACGAGCAGTACTTC. Translated, this gives CASSHRGTSGSYEQYF.